The 9 T cell receptor beta chains reported below all come from one sample, sequenced in a study of blood T cell repertoires in COVID-19. Produced via immunoSEQ multiplex PCR; TCRdb's table is partial and in-frame only. The sample has around 100,000 clones; just over 90% are singletons. Sequencing input: peripheral blood. These receptors came from a man aged 50 to 60 with active COVID-19.

The chain has TRBV7-9 and TRBJ1-2; 8 bases agree with TRBD1. This CDR3 spans 16 amino acids. J lost 6 bases, V lost 5 bases, and 14 bases had no gene match. Germline CDR1 is SEHNR and CDR2 is FQNEAQ (reference sequence). The CDR3 region has the DNA TGTGCCAGCAGCCTCCTACTGGCAGGGGGCATTGATGGCTACACCTTC. This codes for CASSLLLAGGIDGYTF.

The chain is built from TRBV5-1 and TRBJ2-3; D gene uncertain. V was shortened by 3 bases and J by 1 base, with 12 bases between the two germline ends. CDR3 length: 15 residues. Germline V lookup: CDR1 SGHRS, CDR2 YFSETQ. The CDR3 DNA follows: TGCGCCAGCAGCTCGGGTCGGAGCGGCACAGATACGCAGTATTTT. Protein: CASSSGRSGTDTQYF.

This sequence joins TRBV19 and TRBJ2-4, with D perhaps TRBD1 (6 bases). CDR1 LNHDA and CDR2 SQIVND come from the germline V gene (reference sequence). Between the trimmed V and J ends, which lost 8 bases and 1 base, there was a span of 9 bases. The CDR3 has 13 residues. CDR3 amino acids: CASVDRAKNIQYF. The CDR3 DNA reads as TGTGCCAGTGTCGACAGGGCCAAAAACATTCAGTACTTC.

The chain carries TRBV11-2 and TRBJ2-5, with TRBD2 identical over 10 bases. The CDR3 loop spans 18 amino acids. CDR1 and CDR2 (germline): SGHAT, FQNNGV. V trimming: 0 bases; J trimming: 0 bases; junction bases outside the gene matches: 7. The CDR3 nucleotides are TGTGCCAGCAGCTTAGATTTGCTAGCGGGAGAGGACCAAGAGACCCAGTACTTC. It specifies CASSLDLLAGEDQETQYF.

The chain carries TRBV18 and TRBJ2-5; 9 bases agree with TRBD2. The CDR3 sequence is 16 residues long. The V and J ends lost 2 bases and 1 base, in that order; junction bases with no gene match: 5. The germline CDR1 and CDR2 sequences are KGHSH and LQKENI. The DNA of the CDR3 is TGTGCCAGCTCACCAAGGACGACTAGCGGCCAAGAGACCCAGTACTTC. Translating gives CASSPRTTSGQETQYF.

This rearrangement joins TRBV19 to TRBJ1-2, with TRBD1 identical over 7 bases. The J segment lost 7 bases and the V segment lost 4 bases, leaving 9 bases of the junction unmatched. The germline gives CDR1 LNHDA, CDR2 SQIVND (reference sequence). The CDR3 extends over 14 amino acids. The CDR3 region is CASSTGGQTSGYTF. The CDR3 bases are TGTGCCAGTAGTACCGGGGGACAGACTTCTGGCTACACCTTC.

V usage is TRBV30 and J usage is TRBJ1-2, with 12 positions matching TRBD1. Germline CDR1 and CDR2: GTSNPN and SVGIG (reference sequence). The V and J ends lost 3 bases and 8 bases, in that order; junction bases with no gene match: 7. The CDR3 totals 14 residues. The CDR3 DNA follows: TGTGCCTGGAGGGGGACAGGGGGCGCGAGAGGCTACACCTTC. As protein: CAWRGTGGARGYTF.

In this sample, this clone turned up a few times. V gene TRBV7-6 combines with J gene TRBJ1-6; 8 bases line up with TRBD1. Germline CDR1 SGHVS, CDR2 FNYEAQ. Trimming took 5 bases from V and 8 from J; bases not matched to a gene: 8. This CDR3 has 15 residues. The CDR3 nucleotides read TGTGCCAGCAGCCCTCGACAGGGGCGTTATTCACCCCTCCACTTT. Amino acids: CASSPRQGRYSPLHF.

The V gene is TRBV6-5, the J gene TRBJ2-7; a possible D gene is TRBD1 (5 bases). This CDR3 comprises 15 residues. The V gene lost 5 bases and the J gene lost 2 bases, with 16 bases spanning the gap. Germline V gene sequence: CDR1 MNHEY, CDR2 SVGAGI. CDR3 in amino acids: CASSQIQGSPYEQYF. Written as DNA, the CDR3 is TGTGCCAGCAGTCAAATCCAGGGATCTCCCTACGAGCAGTACTTC.